The entry that follows covers one T cell receptor (beta chain) sequence. The sample belongs to a study of response to subunit inactivated influenza vaccine. TCRdb re-analysed the RT-PCR reads in MiXCR, keeping a single row per CDR3 protein. The repertoire holds under 950,000 distinct CDR3 sequences, roughly 20% seen once, with roughly 10% in the top ten. There are 13 residues in the CDR3. Germline assignment: CDR1 SGHRS and CDR2 YFSETQ. The ends were cut back, 1 base at V and 4 bases at J, with 8 bases in the middle. The input for sequencing was PBMCs from blood, taken roughly 5 days after vaccination. The V call is TRBV5-1, the J call TRBJ2-5, with D unresolved. The sequence derives from a man in his forties or fifties who received an inactivated influenza vaccine. CDR3 amino acids: CASSLTRIETQYF. The CDR3 bases are TGCGCCAGCAGCTTGACGAGGATAGAGACCCAGTACTTC. The full variable domain, completed using reference TRBV5-1 and TRBJ2-5, is KAGVTQTPRYLIKTRGQQVTLSCSPISGHRSVSWYQQTPGQGLQFLFEYFSETQRNKGNFPGRFSGRQFSNSRSEMNVSTLELGDSALYLCASSLTRIETQYFGPGTRLLVL.